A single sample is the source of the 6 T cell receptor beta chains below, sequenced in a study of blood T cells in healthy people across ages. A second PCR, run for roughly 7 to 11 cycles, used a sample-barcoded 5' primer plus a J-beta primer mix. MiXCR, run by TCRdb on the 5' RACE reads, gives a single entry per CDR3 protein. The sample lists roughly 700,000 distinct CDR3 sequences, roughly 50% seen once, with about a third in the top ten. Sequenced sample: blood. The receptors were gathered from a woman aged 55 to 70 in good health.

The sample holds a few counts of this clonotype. CDR3 loop: CASSYSRNSPYNEQFF. The CDR3 nucleotides are TGTGCCAGCAGTTACTCCAGGAATAGTCCCTACAATGAGCAGTTCTTC. The rearrangement joins TRBV6-2 or TRBV6-3 to TRBJ2-1; D remains unclear. Deletions cut 0 bases from V and 2 bases from J, with 11 bases between. Looked up from germline, CDR1 is MNHEY and CDR2 is SVGEGT. The CDR3 is 16 amino acids.

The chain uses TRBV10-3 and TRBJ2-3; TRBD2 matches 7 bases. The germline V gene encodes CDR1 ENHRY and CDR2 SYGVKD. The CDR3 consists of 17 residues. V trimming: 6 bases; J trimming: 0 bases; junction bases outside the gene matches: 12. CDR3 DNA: TGTGCCATCAGGCCCAGCCACCGGGACTATAGCACAGATACGCAGTATTTT. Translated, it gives CAIRPSHRDYSTDTQYF.

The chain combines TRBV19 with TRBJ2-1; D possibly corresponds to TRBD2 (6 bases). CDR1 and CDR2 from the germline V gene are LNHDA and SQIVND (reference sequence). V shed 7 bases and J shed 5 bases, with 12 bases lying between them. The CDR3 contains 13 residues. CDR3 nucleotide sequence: TGTGCCAGTACGGCTAGCGCCGACAATGAGCAGTTCTTC. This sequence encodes CASTASADNEQFF.

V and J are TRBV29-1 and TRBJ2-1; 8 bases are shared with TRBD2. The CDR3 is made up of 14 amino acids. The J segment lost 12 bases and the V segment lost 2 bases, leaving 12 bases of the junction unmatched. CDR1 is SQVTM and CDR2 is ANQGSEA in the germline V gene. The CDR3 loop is CSVEPSGSWEGQFF. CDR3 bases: TGCAGCGTTGAACCGAGCGGGAGCTGGGAGGGGCAGTTCTTC.

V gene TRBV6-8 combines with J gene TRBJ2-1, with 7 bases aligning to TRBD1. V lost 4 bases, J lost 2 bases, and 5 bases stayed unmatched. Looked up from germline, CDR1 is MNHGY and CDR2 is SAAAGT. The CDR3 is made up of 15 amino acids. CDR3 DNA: TGTGCCAGCAGTTGGAAGGGGACAGCCTACAATGAGCAGTTCTTC. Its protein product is CASSWKGTAYNEQFF.

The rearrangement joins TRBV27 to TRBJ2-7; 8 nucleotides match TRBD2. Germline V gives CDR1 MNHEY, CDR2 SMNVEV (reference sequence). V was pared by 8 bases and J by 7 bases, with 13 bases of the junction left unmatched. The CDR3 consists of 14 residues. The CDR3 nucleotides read TGTGCCAGCGAACCTCGAGCGGGAGTAGGGGAGCAGTACTTC. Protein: CASEPRAGVGEQYF.